These 12 T cell receptor beta chains were all obtained from the same sample, sequenced in a study of blood T cell repertoires in COVID-19. Method: immunoSEQ multiplex PCR; TCRdb's copy keeps in-frame clones and lacks some. The data contain 250,000 or so clones, approximately 80% of them seen just once; the ten biggest clones take up about 1.8%. Sequenced material: PBMCs or T cells enriched from blood (not recorded which). Receptors were obtained from a man in his 60s who had recovered from COVID-19.

This rearrangement joins TRBV7-9 to TRBJ2-3; D possibly corresponds to TRBD1 (6 bases). There are 14 residues in the CDR3. The germline V gene has CDR1 SEHNR and CDR2 FQNEAQ (reference sequence). The germline V and J ends were trimmed by 4 bases and 4 bases, with 12 bases remaining between them. This CDR3 is CASSSTDSPDTQYF. The DNA of the CDR3 is TGTGCCAGCAGCTCTACGGACAGCCCAGATACGCAGTATTTT.

V usage is TRBV25-1 and J usage is TRBJ2-6; no definite D call. V lost 1 base to trimming and J lost 0 bases, with 4 bases between them. The CDR3 runs to 15 residues. CDR1 and CDR2 (germline): MGHDK, SYGVNS. The CDR3 protein is CASSEFGSGANVLTF. CDR3 in DNA: TGTGCCAGCAGTGAATTCGGCTCTGGGGCCAACGTCCTGACTTTC.

The J gene is TRBJ1-2, the V gene TRBV15; D is perhaps TRBD1 (5 bases). Looked up from germline, CDR1 is LNHNV and CDR2 is YYDKDF (reference sequence). This CDR3 has 12 residues. Trimming pared 6 bases from V and 4 bases from J, leaving 9 bases between. CDR3 sequence reads: CATSSDSYGYTF. CDR3 coding DNA: TGTGCCACCAGTTCCGACAGCTATGGCTACACCTTC.

This chain uses TRBV18 with TRBJ1-2; D remains unclear. V lost 2 bases and J lost 0, with 16 bases in between. The length of the CDR3 is 17 residues. The germline CDR1 and CDR2 sequences are KGHSH and LQKENI. CDR3 region: CASSPELDSRANYGYTF. CDR3 sequence (DNA): TGTGCCAGCTCACCAGAATTGGACTCGCGGGCTAACTATGGCTACACCTTC.

V usage is TRBV5-1 and J usage is TRBJ2-2; a possible D gene is TRBD1 (6 bases). Germline V gene data show CDR1 as SGHRS and CDR2 as YFSETQ. The CDR3 spans 16 residues. V was shortened by 0 bases and J by 5 bases, with 14 bases between the two germline ends. The CDR3 reads CASSLDGGIRTGELFF. DNA of the CDR3: TGCGCCAGCAGCTTGGATGGGGGCATAAGAACCGGGGAGCTGTTTTTT.

This clone was seen only a few times. The chain recombines TRBV27 with TRBJ1-1; a weak D match, TRBD1 (6 bases). The CDR3 runs 13 residues. Trimming stripped 3 bases from V and 3 bases from J, with 8 bases between. The germline V gene has CDR1 MNHEY and CDR2 SMNVEV (reference sequence). The chain's CDR3 is CASSFWTDTEAFF. CDR3 coding DNA: TGTGCCAGCAGTTTCTGGACAGACACTGAAGCTTTCTTT.

This chain links TRBV11-3 with TRBJ2-3; 11 bases are shared with TRBD2. Per germline, CDR1 SGHNT and CDR2 YENEEA. Trimming cost V 3 bases and J 4 bases; bases outside gene matches: 3. This CDR3 has 15 amino acids. Written as DNA, the CDR3 is TGTGCCAGCAGCTTTAGCGGGGGGGGCCCAGATACGCAGTATTTT. Translated, it gives CASSFSGGGPDTQYF.

The chain links TRBV5-1 to TRBJ2-5; 11 bases are shared with TRBD1. The CDR3 has 15 residues. V was pared by 4 bases and J by 1 base, with 3 bases of the junction left unmatched. From germline, CDR1 is SGHRS and CDR2 YFSETQ. DNA for the CDR3: TGCGCCAGCAGCATCGGGACAGGGGGCCAAGAGACCCAGTACTTC. The encoded protein is CASSIGTGGQETQYF.

The V gene is TRBV9, the J gene TRBJ2-1; 9 bases map to TRBD2. V shed 4 bases and J 4 bases; nucleotides not matched to a gene: 9. The length of the CDR3 is 16 residues. The germline CDR1 and CDR2 sequences are SGDLS and YYNGEE. CDR3 bases: TGTGCCAGCAGCCCCTCTCTGGCGGGGGGGTACAATGAGCAGTTCTTC. Translated, it gives CASSPSLAGGYNEQFF.

V and J are TRBV20-1 and TRBJ1-1; D is unclear. V was trimmed by 5 bases and J by 6 bases, leaving 7 bases between them. This CDR3 spans 10 amino acids. CDR1 and CDR2 from the germline V gene are DFQATT and SNEGSKA (reference sequence). The CDR3 region has the DNA TGCAGTGCTCACTTCGCTGAAGCTTTCTTT. Translated, it gives CSAHFAEAFF.

The chain couples TRBV10-3 to TRBJ1-1; 8 bases are a match to TRBD1. Per the germline V gene, CDR1 is ENHRY and CDR2 is SYGVKD. The CDR3 consists of 13 residues. The junction had 7 bases not matched to a gene; V was cut back by 10 bases and J by 3 bases. The CDR3 here is CATGQGGDTEAFF. The CDR3 region has the DNA TGTGCCACCGGACAGGGAGGCGACACTGAAGCTTTCTTT.

This rearrangement joins TRBV7-9 to TRBJ1-1; possibly TRBD1 for D (6 bases). CDR1 is SEHNR, CDR2 FQNEAQ, per germline (reference sequence). The CDR3 runs 13 residues. Trimming took 7 bases from V and 3 from J, leaving 12 bases between them. The CDR3 region is CASTIGGDTEAFF. CDR3 coding DNA: TGTGCCAGCACCATAGGGGGGGACACTGAAGCTTTCTTT. Combining the CDR3 with reference TRBV7-9 and TRBJ1-1 gives the whole variable domain DTGVSQNPRHKITKRGQNVTFRCDPISEHNRLYWYRQTLGQGPEFLTYFQNEAQLEKSRLLSDRFSAERPKGSFSTLEIQRTEQGDSAMYLCASTIGGDTEAFFGQGTRLTVV.